This is a list of T cell receptor beta chains from one sample in a study of T-cell memory formation after mild COVID-19. In TCRdb, the 5' RACE reads were re-called with MiXCR into one record per CDR3 protein. The sample has fewer than 650,000 distinct CDR3 sequences; 15% to 20% are singletons. Source material: PBMCs or a T cell subset sorted from them (not recorded which). Receptors were obtained from an adult woman who had mild COVID-19 (a few samples of this study predate the infection). Cell type and time point are not known. Each CDR3 is given with its conserved first and last residue. D genes are given only for firm matches. The size of a clone is reported for some rows only, either as once, few or many, or as a class for expanded clones.

V	size	D	J	CDR3	DNA
TRBV30	few	.	TRBJ1-2	CAWSAGAPYGYTF	TGTGCCTGGAGTGCAGGGGCCCCCTATGGCTACACCTTC
TRBV5-1	.	TRBD1	TRBJ1-4	CASSLRGPANEKLFF	TGCGCCAGCAGCCTCAGGGGGCCGGCTAATGAAAAACTGTTTTTT
TRBV20-1	.	.	TRBJ2-7	CSALSPEYETYEQYF	TGCAGTGCCCTCTCCCCAGAATACGAAACCTACGAGCAGTACTTC
TRBV10-3	.	.	TRBJ2-3	CAISSGIGTDTQYF	TGTGCCATCAGTTCGGGGATTGGCACAGATACGCAGTATTTT
TRBV5-5	few	.	TRBJ2-3	CASSPRIGADTQYF	TGTGCCAGCAGCCCTAGGATTGGGGCAGATACGCAGTATTTT
TRBV30	once	.	TRBJ1-1	CAWRERGYTEAFF	TGTGCCTGGAGGGAGAGGGGTTACACTGAAGCTTTCTTT
TRBV9	few	TRBD2	TRBJ2-1	CASSVRASGYNEQFF	TGTGCCAGCAGCGTACGCGCTAGCGGATACAATGAGCAGTTCTTC
TRBV5-6	many	.	TRBJ2-5	CASSSRQGQETQYF	TGTGCCAGCAGCTCTCGGCAGGGCCAAGAGACCCAGTACTTC
TRBV20-1	few	.	TRBJ2-1	CSASGRNEQFF	TGCAGTGCTAGTGGGAGGAATGAGCAGTTCTTC
TRBV30	.	.	TRBJ1-5	CAWSVLGNNQPQHF	TGTGCCTGGAGTGTACTTGGTAACAATCAGCCCCAGCATTTT
TRBV6-5	few	.	TRBJ1-6	CASSPEGLNSPLHF	TGTGCCAGCAGCCCCGAAGGACTTAATTCACCCCTCCACTTT
TRBV24-1	.	.	TRBJ2-3	CATGVSSTDTQYF	TGTGCCACCGGCGTGAGTAGCACAGATACGCAGTATTTT
TRBV7-8	few	TRBD2	TRBJ2-7	CASSPRRLAGSYEQYF	TGTGCCAGCAGCCCCCGGCGGCTAGCGGGGTCCTACGAGCAGTACTTC
TRBV4-3	few	TRBD2	TRBJ2-1	CASSQESGGRWYNEQFF	TGCGCCAGCAGCCAAGAGTCGGGCGGGAGGTGGTACAATGAGCAGTTCTTC
TRBV6-5	.	.	TRBJ2-1	CASSPTPSGNEQFF	TGTGCCAGCAGTCCAACCCCGAGCGGGAATGAGCAGTTCTTC
TRBV12-3/TRBV12-4	few	.	TRBJ2-5	CASRSGGGVTQYF	TGTGCCAGCAGAAGTGGAGGGGGGGTGACCCAGTACTTC
TRBV6-6	.	.	TRBJ2-3	CASSYRPGPSRTDTQYF	TGTGCCAGCAGTTACCGTCCGGGCCCCTCTCGGACGGATACGCAGTATTTT